This T cell receptor (beta chain) originates from a study of OX40 agonist ivuxolimab in advanced cancers. CDR1 MDHEN and CDR2 SYDVKM come from the germline V gene. V was clipped by 2 bases and J by 5 bases, with 3 bases between them. The CDR3 sequence is 11 residues long. Clones were read by immunoSEQ multiplex PCR, and TCRdb kept only the in-frame ones, dropping some. The sample shows tens of thousands of clones, over 90% of them seen only once. The starting material was CD4+ or CD8+ T cells sorted from blood, obtained in a trial of the OX40 agonist ivuxolimab. This rearrangement joins TRBV28 to TRBJ2-5; D remains unclear. The TCR was taken from an adult with an advanced solid tumor such as melanoma, head and neck, liver or kidney cancer. The CDR3 DNA sequence: TGTGCCAGCAGTTTAAGTGAGACCCAGTACTTC. Encoded protein: CASSLSETQYF.